This T cell receptor beta chain comes out of a study of cytomegalovirus exposure and HLA in healthy donors. Overall study results and limits: In vitro work confirmed that three CMV-associated chains recognize CMV antigens. For most TCR sequences rarity was the rule, although some public TCRs occurred in many donors.

Using immunoSEQ multiplex PCR, the repertoire was profiled, and TCRdb retains in-frame clones only, with some absent. The repertoire holds roughly 180,000 clones, with 86% as singletons. Remarks on this clone: Antigen unknown.

This clonotype was sampled from a man younger than 40 in good health and CMV-seropositive. The sample consisted of PBMCs.

The chain's CDR3 is CSVASGTELFF. In DNA, the CDR3 is TGCAGTGTTGCGTCCGGGACAGAACTGTTTTTT. This chain joins TRBV20-1 and TRBJ1-4, with 7 bases that match TRBD1. The germline gives CDR1 DFQATT, CDR2 SNEGSKA (reference sequence). The CDR3 is 11 amino acids. V lost 7 bases, J lost 12 bases, and 8 bases stayed unmatched.